This TCR beta chain originates from a study of regulatory T cells in long-lasting Graves disease. Overall study results and limits: Less diverse TCR repertoires were seen in persistent Graves' patients than in newly diagnosed ones.

The junction had 14 bases not matched to a gene; V was cut back by 4 bases and J by 8 bases. The CDR3 loop spans 18 amino acids. Germline loops: CDR1 SQVTM, CDR2 ANQGSEA. Ten or more counts support this clonotype. What it binds is not known. Arm-PCR with iRepertoire HTBI primers amplified the CDR3 regions for these TCR beta libraries. Using its own MiXCR run on the multiplex PCR reads, TCRdb lists one record per CDR3 protein. Here the sample spans a few hundred thousand distinct CDR3 sequences, around 15% being singletons. The time point is: newly diagnosed GD, antithyroid drugs for less than 3 months. PBMCs were the source of the RNA used for TCR sequencing. Approximately 9-milliliter peripheral blood samples went into EDTA tubes. This sample was shared with a second study, whose subject was T cells in Graves' hyperthyroidism and ophthalmopathy.

The gene calls are TRBV29-1 and TRBJ2-1; 16 bases are shared with TRBD2. The material sequenced was peripheral blood mononuclear cells (PBMCs), taken at new diagnosis, from a patient treated with antithyroid drugs. The sequence was obtained from a woman between 45 and 65 years old with Graves disease. Written as DNA, the CDR3 is TGCAGCGTTGTCCTCCCGGGACTAGCGGGAGGGCCCTCCTATGAGCAGTTCTTC. Protein product: CSVVLPGLAGGPSYEQFF.